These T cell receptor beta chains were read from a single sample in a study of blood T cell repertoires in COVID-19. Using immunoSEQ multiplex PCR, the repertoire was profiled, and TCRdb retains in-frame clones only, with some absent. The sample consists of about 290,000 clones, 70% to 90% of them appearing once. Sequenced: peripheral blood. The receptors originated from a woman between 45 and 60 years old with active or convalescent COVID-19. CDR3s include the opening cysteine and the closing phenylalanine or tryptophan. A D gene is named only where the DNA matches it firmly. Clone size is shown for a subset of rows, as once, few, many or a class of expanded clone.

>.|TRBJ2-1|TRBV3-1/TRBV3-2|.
TGTGCCAGCGGGAGGCCCGGACCTGAGCAGTTCTTC
CASGRPGPEQFF
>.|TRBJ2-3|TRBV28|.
TGTGCCAGCAGCTCTGCAACTCACGCCACAGATACGCAGTATTTT
CASSSATHATDTQYF
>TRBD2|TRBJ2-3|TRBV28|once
TGTGCCAGCAGTTTACGCAGGGGGACTAGCGGATTGCGCACAGATACGCAGTATTTT
CASSLRRGTSGLRTDTQYF
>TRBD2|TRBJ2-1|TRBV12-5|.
TGTGCTAGTGGTTTGCGGGCGGGAGGATACAATGAGCAGTTCTTC
CASGLRAGGYNEQFF
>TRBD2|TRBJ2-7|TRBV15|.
TGTGCCACCAGCAGAACAGGGACTAGCGGGAGCTACGAGCAGTACTTC
CATSRTGTSGSYEQYF
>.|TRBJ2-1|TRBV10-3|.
TGTGCCATCAGCACGTCAACAGGGAAGTGGGACAATGAGCAGTTCTTC
CAISTSTGKWDNEQFF
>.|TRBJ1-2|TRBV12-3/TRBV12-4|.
TGTGCCAGCAGTTTAGTCGGGATTAGCTACACCTTC
CASSLVGISYTF
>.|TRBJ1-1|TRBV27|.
TGTGCCAGCAGTTTGGGTCGGGGGACTGAAGCTTTCTTT
CASSLGRGTEAFF
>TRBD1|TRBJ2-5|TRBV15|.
TGTGCCACCAGCAGACCCGGACAGGGGGAAGAGACCCAGTACTTC
CATSRPGQGEETQYF
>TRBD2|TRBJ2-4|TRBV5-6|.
TGTGCCAGCAGCTGGGGACTAGCGGGAGGGCCGGGCAAAAACATTCAGTACTTC
CASSWGLAGGPGKNIQYF
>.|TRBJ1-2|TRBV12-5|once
TGTGCTAGTGGTTTGACTTCTAAGGGGCTCGGCGGCTACACCTTC
CASGLTSKGLGGYTF
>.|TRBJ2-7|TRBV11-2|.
TGTGCCAGCAGCTTAGATCTCTGGGCTGTCGTCTACGAGCAGTACTTC
CASSLDLWAVVYEQYF
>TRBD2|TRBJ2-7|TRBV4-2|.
TGTGCCAGCAGCCTCAGAATTGTCGCCGGGACTAGCGGAGGGGACTACGAGCAGTACTTC
CASSLRIVAGTSGGDYEQYF
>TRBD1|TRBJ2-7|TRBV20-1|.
TGCAGTACTCGTGGGACAGGGAGGAACGAGCAGTACTTC
CSTRGTGRNEQYF
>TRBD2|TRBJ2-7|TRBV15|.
TGTGCCACCAGCAGAATAGGACTAGGGAGCTACGAGCAGTACTTC
CATSRIGLGSYEQYF
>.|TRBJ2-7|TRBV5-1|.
TGCGCCAGCAGCTTGGGGCCGCGGGGATCTTACGAGCAGTACTTC
CASSLGPRGSYEQYF
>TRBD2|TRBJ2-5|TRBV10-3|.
TGTGCCATCACCCGAGGACTAGCGGAAGAGACCCAGTACTTC
CAITRGLAEETQYF
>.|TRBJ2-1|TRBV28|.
TGTGCCAGCAGTTTCTATCTACAGCCCAATGAGCAGTTCTTC
CASSFYLQPNEQFF
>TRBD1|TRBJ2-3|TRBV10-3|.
TGTGCCACTTTAGACAGGGCCGGCACAGATACGCAGTATTTT
CATLDRAGTDTQYF
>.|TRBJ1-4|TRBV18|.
TGTGCCAGCTCACCACGGACAGCAACTAATGAAAAACTGTTTTTT
CASSPRTATNEKLFF
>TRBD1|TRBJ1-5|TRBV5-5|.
TGTGCCAGCAGCTTGGTTTTTTGGGACAGAACTAGCAATCAGCCCCAGCATTTT
CASSLVFWDRTSNQPQHF
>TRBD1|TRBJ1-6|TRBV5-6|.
TGTGCCAGCAAGCGTTGGTTCGGAGGACAGGGAGGGGGTTCACCCCTCCACTTT
CASKRWFGGQGGGSPLHF
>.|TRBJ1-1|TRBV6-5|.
TGTGCCAGCAGTTACTCGTCCAAGAACACTGAAGCTTTCTTT
CASSYSSKNTEAFF
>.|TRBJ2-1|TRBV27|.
TGTGCCAGCAGTAGACTGGACGGGGGACTTCAGGCGGGATTTGGTGGTGAGCAGTTCTTC
CASSRLDGGLQAGFGGEQFF
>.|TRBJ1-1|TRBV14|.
TGTGCCAGCAGCTTACAGGGGAACACTGAAGCTTTCTTT
CASSLQGNTEAFF
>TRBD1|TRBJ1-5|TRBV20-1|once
TGCAGTGCTAGTCACCGGGACAGGGGGCGTCAGCCCCAGCATTTT
CSASHRDRGRQPQHF
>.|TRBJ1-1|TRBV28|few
TGTGCCAGCGTCGGGGCCAGGGGATACACTGAAGCTTTCTTT
CASVGARGYTEAFF
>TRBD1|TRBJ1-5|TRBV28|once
TGTGCCAGCAGTTTCCGACAGGGCGGCCCCCAGCATTTT
CASSFRQGGPQHF
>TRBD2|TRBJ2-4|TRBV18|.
TGTGCCAGCTCACCAGGGACTAGCGGGAGTCGGGTCATTCAGTACTTC
CASSPGTSGSRVIQYF
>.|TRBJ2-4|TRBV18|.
TGTGCCAGCTCACCCTCGGCGGCTCTTCTAGCCAAAAACATTCAGTACTTC
CASSPSAALLAKNIQYF
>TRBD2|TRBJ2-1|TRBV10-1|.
TGCGCCAGCAGTGAGCGCCTAGCGGGGACCTCAGGCCGGCAGTTCTTC
CASSERLAGTSGRQFF
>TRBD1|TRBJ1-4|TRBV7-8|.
TGTGCCAGCAGCTTGGTGCTGTGGGACAGGGGCCGTGCAACTAATGAAAAACTGTTTTTT
CASSLVLWDRGRATNEKLFF
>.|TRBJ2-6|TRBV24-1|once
TGTGCCACCAGTGATTTGCACGGGTCCTCTGGGGCCAACGTCCTGACTTTC
CATSDLHGSSGANVLTF
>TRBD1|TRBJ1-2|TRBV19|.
TGTGCCAGTAGGGAATGGACAGGCTATGGCTACACCTTC
CASREWTGYGYTF
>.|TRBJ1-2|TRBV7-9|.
TGTGCCAGCAGCTTCGTGTTAGGCAGCGATGGCTACACCTTC
CASSFVLGSDGYTF
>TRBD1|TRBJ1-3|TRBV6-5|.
TGTGCCACGAGGCCAGGGGGCTCTGGAAACACCATATATTTT
CATRPGGSGNTIYF
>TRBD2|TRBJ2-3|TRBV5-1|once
TGCGCCAGCAGCTTATCACTAGCGGCCCTAACAGATACGCAGTATTTT
CASSLSLAALTDTQYF
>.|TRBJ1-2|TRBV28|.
TGTGCCAGCAGTTTATCAGGGAACTATGGCTACACCTTC
CASSLSGNYGYTF
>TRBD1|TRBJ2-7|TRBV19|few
TGTGCCAGTAGTATCGTGGCAGGGGGTCCCTACGAGCAGTACTTC
CASSIVAGGPYEQYF
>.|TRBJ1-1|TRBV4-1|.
TGCGCCAGCAGCCATTCCACAGGCTTACTATACACTGAAGCTTTCTTT
CASSHSTGLLYTEAFF
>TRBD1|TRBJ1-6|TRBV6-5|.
TGTGCCAGCAGTAATCGACAGGGACCTAATTCACCCCTCCACTTT
CASSNRQGPNSPLHF